Listed below are T cell receptor beta chains from one sample, sequenced in a study of T cells in narcolepsy. Data came from immunoSEQ multiplex PCR; TCRdb stores just in-frame clones and leaves some out. The sample has about 700 clones, over 15% seen once; the top ten hold roughly 10%. Their antigens remain unidentified. The sequencing sample was made of cultured CD4+ T cells from cerebrospinal fluid. These receptors were taken from a human donor with narcolepsy. Each CDR3 is given with its conserved first and last residue. D genes are given only for firm matches. A clone size is listed for some rows: how often the clone was seen (once, few, many), or a class if it is expanded.

CASSPQGSSYNEQFF	TGTGCCAGCTCACCTCAGGGATCCAGCTACAATGAGCAGTTCTTC	TRBJ2-1	.	medium-sized	TRBV18
CASSLSASGSDTQYF	TGCGCCAGCAGCTTGTCAGCCAGCGGGAGTGATACGCAGTATTTT	TRBJ2-3	TRBD2	large	TRBV5-1
CASSFRTGYEQYF	TGTGCCAGCAGCTTTCGTACAGGCTACGAGCAGTACTTC	TRBJ2-7	.	.	TRBV11-3
CASSPREGYYGYTF	TGTGCCAGCTCACCACGAGAGGGTTACTATGGCTACACCTTC	TRBJ1-2	.	.	TRBV18
CASSLAGYTGELFF	TGTGCCAGCAGTCTAGCGGGATACACCGGGGAGCTGTTTTTT	TRBJ2-2	TRBD2	.	TRBV11-3
CASSLDGEHEQYF	TGTGCCAGCAGCTTAGATGGTGAGCACGAGCAGTACTTC	TRBJ2-7	.	few	TRBV7-2
CASSLMRVNYGYTF	TGTGCCAGCAGTTTAATGAGGGTGAACTATGGCTACACCTTC	TRBJ1-2	.	few	TRBV28
CASSWGGDRTYEQYF	TGTGCCAGTAGTTGGGGGGGGGACAGGACTTACGAGCAGTACTTC	TRBJ2-7	.	medium-sized	TRBV19
CATSRTSAGTDTQYF	TGTGCCACCTCTCGGACTAGCGCAGGCACAGATACGCAGTATTTT	TRBJ2-3	TRBD2	few	TRBV6-1
CASSPQGWGTEAFF	TGTGCCAGCAGTCCTCAGGGGTGGGGGACTGAAGCTTTCTTT	TRBJ1-1	.	.	TRBV6-6
CASSESGGTDEKLFF	TGTGCCAGCAGTGAATCAGGAGGGACGGATGAAAAACTGTTTTTT	TRBJ1-4	.	large	TRBV25-1
CASSSGDQPQHF	TGTGCCAGCAGTTCAGGCGATCAGCCCCAGCATTTT	TRBJ1-5	.	large	TRBV6-6
CASRGAVLQETQYF	TGTGCCAGCAGAGGGGCAGTTCTCCAAGAGACCCAGTACTTC	TRBJ2-5	.	medium-sized	TRBV2
CASSLRDNPTPLHF	TGTGCCAGCAGCTTGAGGGACAACCCAACACCCCTCCACTTT	TRBJ1-6	.	medium-sized	TRBV5-5
CASSLDISGSLVSYNEQFF	TGCGCCAGCAGCTTGGATATTAGCGGGAGCTTAGTCTCCTACAATGAGCAGTTCTTC	TRBJ2-1	TRBD2	large	TRBV5-1
CSADRGFTEAFF	TGCAGCGCGGACAGGGGGTTCACTGAAGCTTTCTTT	TRBJ1-1	TRBD1	medium-sized	TRBV29-1
CASRGVLAGGYEQYF	TGTGCCAGCAGGGGCGTGTTAGCGGGAGGGTACGAGCAGTACTTC	TRBJ2-7	TRBD2	.	TRBV27
CASSRLAGGSYEQYF	TGTGCCAGTAGTAGACTAGCGGGAGGCTCCTACGAGCAGTACTTC	TRBJ2-7	TRBD2	large	TRBV19
CASSVVVSVDTGELFF	TGTGCCAGCAGCGTAGTGGTTAGCGTGGACACCGGGGAGCTGTTTTTT	TRBJ2-2	.	large	TRBV9
CAAKFNYGYTF	TGTGCCGCGAAGTTTAACTATGGCTACACCTTC	TRBJ1-2	.	few	TRBV28
CASSLDPESSYNEQFF	TGTGCCAGCAGCTTAGATCCCGAGAGCTCCTACAATGAGCAGTTCTTC	TRBJ2-1	.	.	TRBV11-2
CASSPLAGPYEQYF	TGTGCCAGCAGTCCTCTAGCGGGGCCCTACGAGCAGTACTTC	TRBJ2-7	TRBD2	large	TRBV6-1
CAVASSYNSPLHF	TGTGCCGTAGCGAGCTCCTATAATTCACCCCTCCACTTT	TRBJ1-6	.	few	TRBV28
CASSLFADTQYF	TGTGCCAGCAGCCTTTTCGCGGATACGCAGTATTTT	TRBJ2-3	.	.	TRBV7-8
CASRVVGSGANVLTF	TGTGCCAGCCGTGTGGTCGGGTCTGGGGCCAACGTCCTGACTTTC	TRBJ2-6	.	.	TRBV27
CASGLAGGRGLSYEQYF	TGTGCCAGTGGACTAGCGGGAGGTAGGGGCTTATCCTACGAGCAGTACTTC	TRBJ2-7	TRBD2	.	TRBV28
CASSPRDRGNYEQYF	TGTGCCAGCAGTCCCCGGGACAGGGGCAACTACGAGCAGTACTTC	TRBJ2-7	TRBD1	large	TRBV6-6
CASSMVSGTGNEQFF	TGTGCCAGTAGTATGGTCTCAGGGACTGGGAATGAGCAGTTCTTC	TRBJ2-1	.	large	TRBV19
CASSTVSNTGELFF	TGTGCCAGCAGTACAGTTTCGAACACCGGGGAGCTGTTTTTT	TRBJ2-2	.	medium-sized	TRBV5-4
CASSLGRDYNQPQHF	TGTGCCAGCAGCTTGGGGAGGGACTACAATCAGCCCCAGCATTTT	TRBJ1-5	.	.	TRBV5-6
CASSPSGTGVSGANVLTF	TGTGCCAGCTCACCCTCCGGGACAGGGGTATCTGGGGCCAACGTCCTGACTTTC	TRBJ2-6	TRBD1	large	TRBV18
CASSVGQASNQPQHF	TGTGCCAGCAGTGTTGGACAGGCTAGCAATCAGCCCCAGCATTTT	TRBJ1-5	TRBD1	medium-sized	TRBV2
CATSREGGGQPQHF	TGTGCCACCAGCAGGGAGGGGGGGGGACAGCCCCAGCATTTT	TRBJ1-5	.	.	TRBV15
CASSREQGAEQYF	TGTGCCAGCAGCCGAGAACAGGGAGCCGAGCAGTACTTC	TRBJ2-7	.	few	TRBV11-3
CASRGTSGSRETQYF	TGTGCCAGCCGAGGGACTAGCGGGAGCCGGGAGACCCAGTACTTC	TRBJ2-5	TRBD2	few	TRBV28
CASSLPQGSNSPLHF	TGTGCCAGCAGTTTACCACAGGGATCGAATTCACCCCTCCACTTT	TRBJ1-6	.	.	TRBV28
CSDNRGFGYTF	TGCAGCGACAACAGGGGTTTTGGCTACACCTTC	TRBJ1-2	TRBD1	medium-sized	TRBV29-1
CASSPDPGSNQPQHF	TGTGCCAGCAGCCCCGATCCGGGGAGCAATCAGCCCCAGCATTTT	TRBJ1-5	.	large	TRBV5-4
CASSQLRGQTYEQYF	TGTGCCAGCAGCCAGCTCAGGGGACAGACCTACGAGCAGTACTTC	TRBJ2-7	TRBD1	few	TRBV4-2
CASSQEGPPRTDTQYF	TGTGCCAGCAGCCAAGAGGGGCCACCTCGCACAGATACGCAGTATTTT	TRBJ2-3	.	.	TRBV4-2
CASRGTSGGRETQYF	TGTGCCAGCAGAGGGACTAGCGGGGGGCGGGAGACCCAGTACTTC	TRBJ2-5	TRBD2	.	TRBV28
CASSFPRAGLHF	TGTGCCAGCAGCTTTCCCAGGGCAGGGCTCCACTTT	TRBJ1-6	.	.	TRBV5-8
CASSRQGAWEKLFF	TGTGCCAGCAGTCGACAGGGGGCATGGGAAAAACTGTTTTTT	TRBJ1-4	TRBD1	large	TRBV2
CASSQGTQGKLFF	TGCGCCAGCAGCCAAGGGACCCAGGGAAAACTGTTTTTT	TRBJ1-4	.	large	TRBV4-1
CASSLDRGYQPQHF	TGTGCCAGCAGCCTCGACAGGGGCTATCAGCCCCAGCATTTT	TRBJ1-5	TRBD1	medium-sized	TRBV2
CASSPIDRAGGYTF	TGTGCCAGCAGTCCGATCGACAGGGCGGGAGGCTACACCTTC	TRBJ1-2	TRBD1	large	TRBV6-6
CASTIQDSPMNTEAFF	TGTGCCAGCACCATTCAGGACAGTCCCATGAACACTGAAGCTTTCTTT	TRBJ1-1	.	large	TRBV21-1
CASSVGTGGATQYF	TGTGCCAGCAGCGTAGGGACAGGGGGCGCGACGCAGTATTTT	TRBJ2-3	TRBD1	.	TRBV9